This note documents a single T cell receptor beta chain sequence. No antigen is known for it. With random hexamers, roughly 0.45 to 1 ug RNA was reverse transcribed. Multiplex immunoSEQ PCR targeted 54 Vbeta and 13 Jbeta TCR beta segments. TCRdb re-analysed the immunoSEQ multiplex PCR reads in MiXCR, keeping a single row per CDR3 protein. Of approximately 25,000 distinct CDR3 sequences detected, 90% to 95% appear once; the ten largest clones hold roughly 0.59%. The data derive from a study of CD8 T cells in Susac syndrome. Looking at the study overall: Clinical remission applied to roughly 8 sequenced Susac syndrome patients, and roughly 6 had active disease. Study outcomes and limitations: In total CD8+ repertoires, around 17 Susac-specific public clones were detected, and CD8+ TEMRA repertoires contained 5 or 6.

Trimming took 7 bases from V and 2 from J; bases not matched to a gene: 7. The CDR3 length is 16 residues. The germline CDR1 and CDR2 sequences are MNHEY and SVGEGT. Source material: CD8+ T cells from PBMCs. The receptor comes from a human donor with Susac syndrome. This rearrangement joins TRBV6-2 or TRBV6-3 to TRBJ2-6; TRBD1 agrees at 8 bases. The CDR3 nucleotides are TGTGCCAGCACCGGACAGGGAATGACTGGGGCCAACGTCCTGACTTTC. Translated, it gives CASTGQGMTGANVLTF.